A selection of T cell receptor beta chains follows, all from one sample in a study of neurological immune-mediated disorders. MiXCR was run by TCRdb on the 5' RACE reads, yielding one entry per CDR3 protein. The sample has some 79,000 distinct CDR3 sequences, around an eighth seen once. Sample: PBMCs. Receptors were obtained from a woman in her forties or fifties in good health. CDR3s include the opening cysteine and the closing phenylalanine or tryptophan. The D gene is left open where the match is weak. Clone size is not always given. Where it is, it says once, few, many or a class for expanded clones.

CDR3 protein: CASSQGTPGTYEQYF
CDR3 DNA: TGTGCCAGCAGCCAAGGGACCCCTGGGACCTACGAGCAGTACTTC
J gene: TRBJ2-7
V gene: TRBV3-1
D gene: NA
clone size: many

CDR3 protein: CASSSTGINSPLHF
CDR3 DNA: TGTGCCAGCAGTTCGACTGGGATTAATTCACCCCTCCACTTT
J gene: TRBJ1-6
V gene: TRBV6-5
D gene: NA
clone size: many

CDR3 protein: CSVAPVQGTNYGYTF
CDR3 DNA: TGCAGCGTTGCCCCCGTACAGGGAACCAACTATGGCTACACCTTC
J gene: TRBJ1-2
V gene: TRBV29-1
D gene: NA
clone size: many

CDR3 protein: CASTNLRDLSYEQYF
CDR3 DNA: TGTGCCAGCACCAACCTCCGGGACCTATCCTACGAGCAGTACTTC
J gene: TRBJ2-7
V gene: TRBV6-2/TRBV6-3
D gene: NA
clone size: few

CDR3 protein: CASSFPGLASVGELFF
CDR3 DNA: TGTGCCAGCAGTTTCCCGGGACTAGCGTCTGTCGGGGAGCTGTTTTTT
J gene: TRBJ2-2
V gene: TRBV6-2/TRBV6-3
D gene: TRBD2
clone size: many

CDR3 protein: CASSRPPQGDDEQFF
CDR3 DNA: TGTGCCAGCTCCCGCCCCCCACAGGGGGATGATGAGCAGTTCTTC
J gene: TRBJ2-1
V gene: TRBV18
D gene: TRBD1
clone size: NA

CDR3 protein: CASSYAGTANTGELFF
CDR3 DNA: TGTGCCAGCAGCTATGCCGGGACAGCGAACACCGGGGAGCTGTTTTTT
J gene: TRBJ2-2
V gene: TRBV7-9
D gene: TRBD1
clone size: many

CDR3 protein: CASSLEYREEETQYF
CDR3 DNA: TGCGCCAGCAGCTTGGAGTACAGGGAGGAAGAGACCCAGTACTTC
J gene: TRBJ2-5
V gene: TRBV5-1
D gene: NA
clone size: many

CDR3 protein: CAIKRLAGEQFF
CDR3 DNA: TGTGCCATCAAACGACTAGCGGGAGAGCAGTTCTTC
J gene: TRBJ2-1
V gene: TRBV10-3
D gene: TRBD2
clone size: many

CDR3 protein: CASSVFSGNTDTQYF
CDR3 DNA: TGTGCCAGCAGCGTCTTTAGCGGGAACACAGATACGCAGTATTTT
J gene: TRBJ2-3
V gene: TRBV9
D gene: TRBD2
clone size: medium-sized

CDR3 protein: CASSSQTSGSPPQYF
CDR3 DNA: TGCGCCAGCAGCTCTCAGACTAGCGGGTCACCACCCCAGTACTTC
J gene: TRBJ2-5
V gene: TRBV5-1
D gene: TRBD2
clone size: many

CDR3 protein: CASSYLMGTSGGAETQYF
CDR3 DNA: TGTGCCAGCAGTTACTTGATGGGGACTAGCGGGGGAGCGGAGACCCAGTACTTC
J gene: TRBJ2-5
V gene: TRBV6-5
D gene: TRBD2
clone size: many

CDR3 protein: CSARADGQGNYGYTF
CDR3 DNA: TGCAGTGCGAGAGCGGATGGACAGGGAAACTATGGCTACACCTTC
J gene: TRBJ1-2
V gene: TRBV20-1
D gene: TRBD1
clone size: NA

CDR3 protein: CASSKFTGTNYDEQYF
CDR3 DNA: TGTGCCAGCAGCAAGTTCACAGGGACGAACTACGACGAGCAGTACTTC
J gene: TRBJ2-7
V gene: TRBV7-9
D gene: NA
clone size: many

CDR3 protein: CAISKWLAGNEQFF
CDR3 DNA: TGTGCCATCAGCAAGTGGCTAGCTGGGAATGAGCAGTTCTTC
J gene: TRBJ2-1
V gene: TRBV12-3/TRBV12-4
D gene: NA
clone size: NA

CDR3 protein: CASSSPDRGLEKLFF
CDR3 DNA: TGTGCCAGCAGTTCGCCGGACAGGGGGCTTGAAAAACTGTTTTTT
J gene: TRBJ1-4
V gene: TRBV6-6
D gene: TRBD1
clone size: many

CDR3 protein: CASSSRQGGEETQYF
CDR3 DNA: TGTGCCAGCAGCTCCAGACAGGGGGGGGAAGAGACCCAGTACTTC
J gene: TRBJ2-5
V gene: TRBV7-9
D gene: TRBD1
clone size: many

CDR3 protein: CATSKQGNEQFF
CDR3 DNA: TGTGCCACCAGCAAACAGGGCAATGAGCAGTTCTTC
J gene: TRBJ2-1
V gene: TRBV24-1
D gene: NA
clone size: many

CDR3 protein: CATGPGGVGTDTQYF
CDR3 DNA: TGTGCCACCGGGCCGGGCGGAGTGGGGACAGATACGCAGTATTTT
J gene: TRBJ2-3
V gene: TRBV7-9
D gene: NA
clone size: many

CDR3 protein: CASSSRPERPTDTQYF
CDR3 DNA: TGCGCCAGCAGCTCCCGACCCGAGCGTCCCACAGATACGCAGTATTTT
J gene: TRBJ2-3
V gene: TRBV5-1
D gene: NA
clone size: few

CDR3 protein: CSARDYEGAGMGTGELFF
CDR3 DNA: TGCAGTGCTAGAGATTACGAGGGGGCGGGGATGGGCACCGGGGAGCTGTTTTTT
J gene: TRBJ2-2
V gene: TRBV20-1
D gene: NA
clone size: many

CDR3 protein: CASSFRTSGRLNEQYF
CDR3 DNA: TGTGCCAGCAGCTTTAGGACTAGCGGGAGACTGAACGAGCAGTACTTC
J gene: TRBJ2-7
V gene: TRBV5-6
D gene: TRBD2
clone size: many

CDR3 protein: CSVGEHQPQHF
CDR3 DNA: TGCAGCGTTGGAGAACATCAGCCCCAGCATTTT
J gene: TRBJ1-5
V gene: TRBV29-1
D gene: NA
clone size: many

CDR3 protein: CASSLEPLRAAGEGNTGELFF
CDR3 DNA: TGTGCCAGCAGCTTAGAGCCCCTGAGAGCAGCGGGAGAGGGGAACACCGGGGAGCTGTTTTTT
J gene: TRBJ2-2
V gene: TRBV7-2
D gene: TRBD2
clone size: NA

CDR3 protein: CASTPMGARDTQYF
CDR3 DNA: TGTGCCAGCACCCCGATGGGGGCCCGTGATACCCAGTACTTC
J gene: TRBJ2-5
V gene: TRBV11-2
D gene: NA
clone size: NA

CDR3 protein: CASTAAVSSYNEQFF
CDR3 DNA: TGTGCCAGCACAGCGGCGGTGTCCTCCTACAATGAGCAGTTCTTC
J gene: TRBJ2-1
V gene: TRBV5-5
D gene: NA
clone size: NA

CDR3 protein: CASSLGGLPVKTQYF
CDR3 DNA: TGCGCCAGCAGCCTGGGTGGGCTACCTGTGAAGACCCAGTACTTC
J gene: TRBJ2-5
V gene: TRBV5-1
D gene: NA
clone size: many

CDR3 protein: CASSLYGALGGIQYF
CDR3 DNA: TGTGCCAGCAGCTTGTACGGGGCCCTAGGGGGCATTCAGTACTTC
J gene: TRBJ2-4
V gene: TRBV5-4
D gene: NA
clone size: many

CDR3 protein: CASSPPGQATYEQYF
CDR3 DNA: TGTGCCAGCAGCCCCCCGGGACAAGCAACCTACGAGCAGTACTTC
J gene: TRBJ2-7
V gene: TRBV6-5
D gene: NA
clone size: many

CDR3 protein: CASSQMSGELFF
CDR3 DNA: TGTGCCAGCAGCCAGATGTCCGGGGAGCTGTTTTTT
J gene: TRBJ2-2
V gene: TRBV3-1
D gene: NA
clone size: NA